This T cell receptor (beta chain) was captured by sequencing in a study of cytomegalovirus exposure and HLA in healthy donors. Only in-frame clones appear in the TCRdb table, and some are missing; sequencing was by immunoSEQ multiplex PCR. The profile shows 150,000 to 250,000 clones, about 81% of them singletons. The CDR3 covers 15 residues. Trimming cost V 4 bases and J 0 bases, with 7 bases left between them. Germline V CDR1 and CDR2: SNHLY, FYNNEI. Study-wide findings and caveats: Most TCR sequences were rare, but some public TCRs occurred in many donors.

Points on this clone: Its antigen is currently unknown.

The chain carries TRBV2 and TRBJ2-6; D gene uncertain. This clonotype originated in a woman aged 30 to 39 in good health and CMV-seronegative. The specimen sequenced was PBMCs. CDR3 protein: CASSARYSGANVLTF. The DNA for the CDR3 is TGTGCCAGCAGTGCCCGTTACTCTGGGGCCAACGTCCTGACTTTC.